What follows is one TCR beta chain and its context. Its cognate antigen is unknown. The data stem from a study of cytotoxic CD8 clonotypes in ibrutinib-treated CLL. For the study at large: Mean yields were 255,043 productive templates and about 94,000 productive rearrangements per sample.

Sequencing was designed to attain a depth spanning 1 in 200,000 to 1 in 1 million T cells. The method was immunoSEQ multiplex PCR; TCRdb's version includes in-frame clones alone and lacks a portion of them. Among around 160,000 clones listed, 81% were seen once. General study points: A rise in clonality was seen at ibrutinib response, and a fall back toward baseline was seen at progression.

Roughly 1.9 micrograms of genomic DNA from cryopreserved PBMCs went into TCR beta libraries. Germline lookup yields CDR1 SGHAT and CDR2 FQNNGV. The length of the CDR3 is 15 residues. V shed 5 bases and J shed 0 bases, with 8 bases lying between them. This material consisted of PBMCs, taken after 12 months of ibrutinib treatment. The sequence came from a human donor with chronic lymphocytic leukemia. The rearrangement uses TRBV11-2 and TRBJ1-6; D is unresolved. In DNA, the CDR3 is TGTGCCAGCAGCCCATCGGCCTCCTATAATTCACCCCTCCACTTT. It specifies CASSPSASYNSPLHF.